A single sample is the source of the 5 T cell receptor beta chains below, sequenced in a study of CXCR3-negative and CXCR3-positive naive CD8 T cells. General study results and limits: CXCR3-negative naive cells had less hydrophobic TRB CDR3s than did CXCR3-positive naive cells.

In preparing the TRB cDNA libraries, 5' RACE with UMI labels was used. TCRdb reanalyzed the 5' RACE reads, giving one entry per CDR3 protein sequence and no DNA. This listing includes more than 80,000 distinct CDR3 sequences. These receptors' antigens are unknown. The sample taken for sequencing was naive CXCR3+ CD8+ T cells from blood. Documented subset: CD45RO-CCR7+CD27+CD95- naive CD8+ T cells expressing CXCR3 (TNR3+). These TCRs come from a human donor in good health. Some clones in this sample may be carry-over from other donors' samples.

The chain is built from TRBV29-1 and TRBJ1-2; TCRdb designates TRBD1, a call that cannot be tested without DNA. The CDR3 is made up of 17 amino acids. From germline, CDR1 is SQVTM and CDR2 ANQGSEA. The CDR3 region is CSVEVRTGYGGSYGYTF.

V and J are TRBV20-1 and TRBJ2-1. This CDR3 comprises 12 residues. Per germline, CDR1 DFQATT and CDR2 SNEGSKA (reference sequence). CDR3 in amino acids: CSARDEGHEQFF.

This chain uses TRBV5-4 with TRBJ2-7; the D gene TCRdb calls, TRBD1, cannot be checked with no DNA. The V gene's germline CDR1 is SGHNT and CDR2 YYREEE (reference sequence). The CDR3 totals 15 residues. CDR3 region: CASSSPGQGGYEQYF.

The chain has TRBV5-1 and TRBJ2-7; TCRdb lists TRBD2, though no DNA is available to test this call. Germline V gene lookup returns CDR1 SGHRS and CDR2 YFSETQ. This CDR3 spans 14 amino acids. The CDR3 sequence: CASSSGTNSYEQYF.

The CDR3: CSVERTSGGYEQYF. The chain uses TRBV29-1 and TRBJ2-7; with no DNA, the TCRdb D assignment of TRBD2 cannot be verified. Germline V gene data show CDR1 as SQVTM and CDR2 as ANQGSEA. This CDR3 has 14 residues.